This record looks at one T cell receptor (beta chain) sequence and its context. What it binds is not known. Additional DNA sequences in this sample encode the identical CDR3. CDR3 length equals 14 residues. Trimming shortened V by 3 bases and J by 4 bases, and 11 bases separated the two germline ends. The germline V gene has CDR1 WNHNN and CDR2 SYGVQD (reference sequence). This sample was taken from a study of T cell responses to AZD1222 COVID-19 vaccine. As for the study in general: Some second doses came at about 4 weeks and others at about 12 weeks; these were pooled. Overall study findings and caveats: Spike as a whole was targeted by vaccine-associated CD4 TCRs, dominant at 160-218 and 743-854. Only after the peak T cell response were repertoires sampled. Among those given AZD1222, only 6 or 7 were seropositive at baseline.

Libraries were prepared by immunoSEQ multiplex PCR; TCRdb keeps only in-frame clonotypes and omits some of them. The sample yields tens of thousands of clones, around three quarters seen once. This specimen was peripheral blood, taken on day 0 of AZD1222 vaccination. The rearrangement uses TRBV10-1 and TRBJ2-3, with no clear D. The TCR was taken from an adult in good health. CDR3 DNA sequence: TGCGCCAGCAGTGACCCTCTTAACCCAGATACGCAGTATTTT. Translated: CASSDPLNPDTQYF.